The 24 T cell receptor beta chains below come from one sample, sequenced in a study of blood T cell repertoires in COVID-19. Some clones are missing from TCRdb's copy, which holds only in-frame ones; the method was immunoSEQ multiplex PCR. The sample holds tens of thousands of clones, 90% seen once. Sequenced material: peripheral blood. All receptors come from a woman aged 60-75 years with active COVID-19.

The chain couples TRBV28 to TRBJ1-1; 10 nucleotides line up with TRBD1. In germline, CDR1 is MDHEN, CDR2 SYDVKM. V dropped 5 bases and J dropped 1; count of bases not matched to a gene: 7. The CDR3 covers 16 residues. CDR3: CASSPGTGARNTEAFF. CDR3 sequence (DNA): TGTGCCAGCAGTCCCGGGACAGGGGCGAGGAACACTGAAGCTTTCTTT.

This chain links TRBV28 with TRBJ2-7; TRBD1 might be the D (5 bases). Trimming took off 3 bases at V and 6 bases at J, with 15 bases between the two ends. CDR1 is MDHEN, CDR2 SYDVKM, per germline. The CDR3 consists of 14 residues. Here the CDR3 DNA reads TGTGCCAGCAGTTTTGCAGGGCTTGTTGGCGAGCAGTACTTC. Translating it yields CASSFAGLVGEQYF.

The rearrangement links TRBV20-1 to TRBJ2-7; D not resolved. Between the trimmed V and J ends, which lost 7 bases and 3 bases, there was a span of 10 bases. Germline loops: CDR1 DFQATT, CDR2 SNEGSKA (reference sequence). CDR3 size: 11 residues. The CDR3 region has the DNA TGCAGTGGTAAGAGCTACTACGAGCAGTACTTC. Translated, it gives CSGKSYYEQYF.

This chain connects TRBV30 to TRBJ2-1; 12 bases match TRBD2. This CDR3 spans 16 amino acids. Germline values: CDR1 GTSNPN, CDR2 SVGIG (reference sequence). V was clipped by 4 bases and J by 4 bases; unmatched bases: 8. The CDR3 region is CAWNPGLAGKYNEQFF. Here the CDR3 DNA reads TGTGCCTGGAACCCAGGACTAGCGGGAAAGTACAATGAGCAGTTCTTC.

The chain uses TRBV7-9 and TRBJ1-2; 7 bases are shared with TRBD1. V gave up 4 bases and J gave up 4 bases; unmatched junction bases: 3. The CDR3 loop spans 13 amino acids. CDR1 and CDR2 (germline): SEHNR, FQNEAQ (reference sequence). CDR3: CASSSGQVYGYTF. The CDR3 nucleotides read TGTGCCAGCAGCTCAGGACAGGTCTATGGCTACACCTTC.

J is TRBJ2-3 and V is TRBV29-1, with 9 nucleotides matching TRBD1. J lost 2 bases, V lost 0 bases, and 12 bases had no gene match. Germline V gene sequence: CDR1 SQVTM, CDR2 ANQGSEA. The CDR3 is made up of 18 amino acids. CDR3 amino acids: CSVEDNVLGQGITDTQYF. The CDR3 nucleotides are TGCAGCGTTGAAGATAACGTATTAGGACAGGGGATCACAGATACGCAGTATTTT.

In DNA, the CDR3 is TGCGCCAGCAGCCAAGAAGCTAGCGGGAGGCTGTCCTCATGGGAGTTCTTC. It translates to CASSQEASGRLSSWEFF. The chain combines TRBV4-1 with TRBJ2-1, with 11 bases identical to TRBD2. The CDR3 sequence is 17 residues long. J was trimmed by 14 bases and V by 0 bases; bases with no gene match: 15. Looked up from germline, CDR1 is MGHRA and CDR2 is YSYEKL.

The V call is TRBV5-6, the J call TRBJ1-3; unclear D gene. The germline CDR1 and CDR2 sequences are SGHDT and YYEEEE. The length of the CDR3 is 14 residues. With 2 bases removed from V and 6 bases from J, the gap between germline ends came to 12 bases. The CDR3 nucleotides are TGTGCCAGCAGCTTCGGAGAGGGTCCAAACACCATATATTTT. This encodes CASSFGEGPNTIYF.

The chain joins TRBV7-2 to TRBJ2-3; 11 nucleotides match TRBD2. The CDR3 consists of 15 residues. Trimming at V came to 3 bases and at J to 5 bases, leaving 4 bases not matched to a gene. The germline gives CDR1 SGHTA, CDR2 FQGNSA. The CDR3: CASSLIAGGRDTQYF. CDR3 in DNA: TGTGCCAGCAGCTTGATAGCGGGAGGGAGAGATACGCAGTATTTT.

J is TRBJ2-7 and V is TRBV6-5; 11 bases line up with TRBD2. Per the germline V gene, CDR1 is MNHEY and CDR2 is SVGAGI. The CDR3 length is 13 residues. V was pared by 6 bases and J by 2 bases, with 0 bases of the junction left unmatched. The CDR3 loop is CASRLAGAYEQYF. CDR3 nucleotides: TGTGCCAGCAGACTAGCGGGAGCCTACGAGCAGTACTTC.

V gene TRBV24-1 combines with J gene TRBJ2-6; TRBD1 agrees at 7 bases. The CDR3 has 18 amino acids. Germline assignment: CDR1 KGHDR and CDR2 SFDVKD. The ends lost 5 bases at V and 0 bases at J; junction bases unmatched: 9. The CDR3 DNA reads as TGTGCCACCAGTGGATGGGACAGCGATAGCTCTGGGGCCAACGTCCTGACTTTC. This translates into CATSGWDSDSSGANVLTF.

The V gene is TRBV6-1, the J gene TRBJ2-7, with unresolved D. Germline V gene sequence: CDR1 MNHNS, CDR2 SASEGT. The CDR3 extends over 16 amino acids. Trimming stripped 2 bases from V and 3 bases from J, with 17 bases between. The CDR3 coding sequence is TGTGCCAGCAGTGAAATCTCTTTCACTACTAACTACGAGCAGTACTTC. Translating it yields CASSEISFTTNYEQYF.

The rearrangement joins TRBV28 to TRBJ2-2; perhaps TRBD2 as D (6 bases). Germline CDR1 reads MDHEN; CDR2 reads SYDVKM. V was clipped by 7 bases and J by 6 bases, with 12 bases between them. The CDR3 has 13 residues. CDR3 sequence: CASKREYPGELFF. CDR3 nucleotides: TGTGCCAGCAAACGGGAGTACCCCGGGGAGCTGTTTTTT.

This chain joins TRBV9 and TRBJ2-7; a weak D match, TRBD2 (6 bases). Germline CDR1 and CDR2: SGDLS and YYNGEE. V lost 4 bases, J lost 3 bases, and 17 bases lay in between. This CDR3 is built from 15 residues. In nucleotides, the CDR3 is TGTGCCAGCAGCAAGGGACTCGGTAGCGACTACGAGCAGTACTTC. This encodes CASSKGLGSDYEQYF.

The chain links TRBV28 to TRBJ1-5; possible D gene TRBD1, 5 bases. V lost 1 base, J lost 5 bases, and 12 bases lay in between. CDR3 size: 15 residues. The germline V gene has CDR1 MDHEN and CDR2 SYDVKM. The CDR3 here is CASSLLGGVDQPQHF. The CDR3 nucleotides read TGTGCCAGCAGTTTATTGGGGGGGGTGGATCAGCCCCAGCATTTT.

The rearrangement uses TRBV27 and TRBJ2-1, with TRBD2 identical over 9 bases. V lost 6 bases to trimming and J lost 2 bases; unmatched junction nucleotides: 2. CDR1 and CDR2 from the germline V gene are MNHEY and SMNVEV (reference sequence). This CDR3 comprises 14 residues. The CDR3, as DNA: TGTGCCAGCAGCCTAGCGGGAACCTACAATGAGCAGTTCTTC. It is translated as CASSLAGTYNEQFF.

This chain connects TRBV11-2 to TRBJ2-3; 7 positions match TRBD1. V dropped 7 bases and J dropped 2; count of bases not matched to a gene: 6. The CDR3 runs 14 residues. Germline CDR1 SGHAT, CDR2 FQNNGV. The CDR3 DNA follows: TGTGCCAGCACACCCGACAGGGTCACAGATACGCAGTATTTT. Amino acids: CASTPDRVTDTQYF.

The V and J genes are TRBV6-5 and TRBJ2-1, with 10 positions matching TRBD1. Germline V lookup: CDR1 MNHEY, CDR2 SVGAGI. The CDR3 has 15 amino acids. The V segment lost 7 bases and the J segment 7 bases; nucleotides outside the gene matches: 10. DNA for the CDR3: TGTGCCAGCACCCGACCGGGACAGGGGATTAATGAGCAGTTCTTC. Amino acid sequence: CASTRPGQGINEQFF.

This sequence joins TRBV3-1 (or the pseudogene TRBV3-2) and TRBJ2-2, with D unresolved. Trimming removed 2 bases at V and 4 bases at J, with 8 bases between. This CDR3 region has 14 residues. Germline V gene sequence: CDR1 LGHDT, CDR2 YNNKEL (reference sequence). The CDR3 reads CASSQSAATGELFF. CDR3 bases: TGTGCCAGCAGCCAATCGGCGGCCACCGGGGAGCTGTTTTTT.

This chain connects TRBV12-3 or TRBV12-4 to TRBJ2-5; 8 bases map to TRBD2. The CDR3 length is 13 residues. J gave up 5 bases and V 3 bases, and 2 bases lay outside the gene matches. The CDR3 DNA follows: TGTGCCAGCAGTTTGGGCGGGGGGGAGACCCAGTACTTC. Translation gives CASSLGGGETQYF.

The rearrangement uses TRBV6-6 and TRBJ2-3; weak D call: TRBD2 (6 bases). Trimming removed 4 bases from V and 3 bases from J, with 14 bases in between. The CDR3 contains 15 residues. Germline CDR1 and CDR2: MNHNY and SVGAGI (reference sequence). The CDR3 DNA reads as TGTGCCAGCAGTTCCGACTCCCGGGGGACAGATACGCAGTATTTT. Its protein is CASSSDSRGTDTQYF.

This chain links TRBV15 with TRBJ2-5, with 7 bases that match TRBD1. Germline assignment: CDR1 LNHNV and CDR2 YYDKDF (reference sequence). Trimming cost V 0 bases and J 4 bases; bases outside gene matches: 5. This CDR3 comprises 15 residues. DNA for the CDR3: TGTGCCACCAGCAGAGAAGACAGGGTTCGAGAGACCCAGTACTTC. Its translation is CATSREDRVRETQYF.

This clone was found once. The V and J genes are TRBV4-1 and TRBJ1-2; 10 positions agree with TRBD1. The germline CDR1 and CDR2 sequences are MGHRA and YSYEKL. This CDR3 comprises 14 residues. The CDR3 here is CPRRRPGQGHGYTF. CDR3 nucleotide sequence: TGCCCCCGCCGCCGACCGGGACAGGGGCATGGCTACACCTTC.

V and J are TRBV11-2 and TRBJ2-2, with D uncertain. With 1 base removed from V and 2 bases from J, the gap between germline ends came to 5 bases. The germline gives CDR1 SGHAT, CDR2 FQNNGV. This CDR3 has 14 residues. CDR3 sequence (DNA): TGTGCCAGCAGCTTAGGACTCAACACCGGGGAGCTGTTTTTT. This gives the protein CASSLGLNTGELFF.